Below are 5 T cell receptor beta chains sequenced from a single sample in a study of OX40 agonist ivuxolimab in advanced cancers. This table comes from immunoSEQ multiplex PCR, and its TCRdb copy is limited to in-frame clones, with some not included. The sample shows 55,000 to 85,000 clones, under 90% of them seen only once. Sequenced material: CD4+ or CD8+ T cells sorted from blood, taken in a trial of the OX40 agonist ivuxolimab. These receptors all stem from an adult with an advanced solid tumor such as melanoma, head and neck, liver or kidney cancer.

V usage is TRBV5-1 and J usage is TRBJ1-2; a weak D match, TRBD1 (5 bases). The CDR3 extends over 15 amino acids. Trimming cost V 4 bases and J 8 bases, with 21 bases left between them. The V gene's germline CDR1 is SGHRS and CDR2 YFSETQ. The CDR3 region is CASSPQSTGLLGYTF. CDR3 coding DNA: TGCGCCAGCAGCCCACAATCTACGGGACTCCTCGGCTACACCTTC.

The rearrangement uses TRBV7-2 and TRBJ2-1, with a possible D match to TRBD2 (6 bases). Germline V gene lookup returns CDR1 SGHTA and CDR2 FQGNSA. CDR3 length: 16 residues. Trimming removed 6 bases at V and 5 bases at J, with 20 bases between. The CDR3 bases are TGTGCCAGCAGTACGGGTAGCGGCCGCATAAACAATGAGCAGTTCTTC. It yields the protein CASSTGSGRINNEQFF.

The rearrangement joins TRBV30 to TRBJ1-1; tentatively, D is TRBD1 (6 bases). The germline V and J ends were trimmed by 2 bases and 10 bases, with 17 bases remaining between them. The CDR3 runs 13 residues. Per germline, CDR1 GTSNPN and CDR2 SVGIG (reference sequence). CDR3: CAWSYQGGGRAFF. Written as DNA, the CDR3 is TGTGCCTGGAGTTACCAAGGGGGTGGTCGAGCTTTCTTT.

This clone was recorded a few times. The V and J genes are TRBV19 and TRBJ1-2; no reliable D call. V was shortened by 4 bases and J by 4 bases, with 13 bases between the two germline ends. This CDR3 has 14 residues. Germline V gene lookup returns CDR1 LNHDA and CDR2 SQIVND (reference sequence). The CDR3 coding sequence is TGTGCCAGTAGTAGGAACCCACTAGGCTATGGCTACACCTTC. Translated: CASSRNPLGYGYTF.

The gene calls are TRBV30 and TRBJ2-3; TRBD2 agrees at 7 bases. Germline V lookup: CDR1 GTSNPN, CDR2 SVGIG (reference sequence). Losses at the gene ends were 3 bases for V and 2 bases for J; bases not matched to a gene: 5. The CDR3 is made up of 14 amino acids. The CDR3 bases are TGTGCCTGGAGGGCCAGCGGGGTCACAGATACGCAGTATTTT. This encodes CAWRASGVTDTQYF.